The 14 T cell receptor beta chains below were found in one sample sequenced in a study of blood T cell repertoires in COVID-19. Using immunoSEQ multiplex PCR, the repertoire was profiled, and TCRdb retains in-frame clones only, with some absent. Counted here are some 340,000 clones, around 83% occurring once; the ten biggest clones make up around 5%. Sequencing was done on a sample of PBMCs or T cells enriched from blood (not recorded which). These receptors were taken from a woman aged 45-65 years who had recovered from COVID-19.

Here the CDR3 reads CASSLGRGGQETQYF. In DNA form, the CDR3 reads TGTGCCAGCAGCTTGGGGCGGGGGGGACAAGAGACCCAGTACTTC. V is TRBV5-6 and J is TRBJ2-5, with 9 bases identical to TRBD2. The CDR3 totals 15 residues. The trim removed 0 bases at V and 2 bases at J, leaving 2 bases unmatched. Per germline, CDR1 SGHDT and CDR2 YYEEEE.

The rearrangement links TRBV21-1 to TRBJ1-1; the D call in the table, TRBD1, was not verified against the DNA. TRBV21-1 is marked as a pseudogene. The CDR3 is 16 amino acids. CDR3 coding DNA: TGTGCCAGCAGCCCCTGGGGCGGCCCTTTGAACACTGAAGCTTTCTTT. It codes for CASSPWGGPLNTEAFF.

This clone was detected a few times. V is TRBV6-2 or TRBV6-3 and J is TRBJ1-1, with TRBD1 identical over 7 bases. There are 15 residues in the CDR3. After removal of 10 bases from V and 1 base from J, the junction contained 12 bases not matched to a gene. Germline V CDR1 and CDR2: MNHEY, SVGEGT. CDR3 sequence: CATTPPGTANTEAFF. CDR3 in DNA: TGTGCCACCACCCCACCCGGGACAGCGAACACTGAAGCTTTCTTT.

The J gene is TRBJ1-2, the V gene TRBV5-1; no definite D call. The CDR3 totals 14 residues. The V gene lost 0 bases and the J gene lost 6 bases, with 12 bases spanning the gap. Germline CDR1 and CDR2: SGHRS and YFSETQ. The CDR3 here is CASSLGPGAHGYTF. CDR3 in DNA: TGCGCCAGCAGCTTGGGCCCGGGTGCGCATGGCTACACCTTC.

As to this clone: At one of its ends the junction is not consistent with the germline gene, which may arise from a read error. The chain links TRBV18 to TRBJ2-1; D may be TRBD2 (7 bases). The CDR3 is 16 amino acids. CDR1 is KGHSH, CDR2 LQKENI, per germline. The CDR3 nucleotides are TGTGCCAGCTCCCCACCGGTAGGGGGGGGGCCCCATGAGCAGTTCTTC. This encodes CASSPPVGGGPHEQFF.

This chain links TRBV7-8 with TRBJ2-1; 7 bases are a match to TRBD2. Unmatched junction bases numbered 10, after V lost 0 bases and J lost 5 bases. The CDR3 is 17 residues long. Germline loops: CDR1 SGHVS, CDR2 FQNEAQ. In DNA form, the CDR3 reads TGTGCCAGCAGCTTAGCGATAGGGAGGGAGGGGCACAATGAGCAGTTCTTC. Amino acids: CASSLAIGREGHNEQFF.

This chain connects TRBV7-2 to TRBJ2-7; 7 bases line up with TRBD2. CDR3 length: 15 residues. J gave up 4 bases and V 5 bases, and 11 bases lay outside the gene matches. Per the germline V gene, CDR1 is SGHTA and CDR2 is FQGNSA. CDR3 nucleotide sequence: TGTGCCAGCAGCCCCCGTCTCGGCGGGAGATACGAGCAGTACTTC. Protein product: CASSPRLGGRYEQYF.

This chain links TRBV19 with TRBJ2-2; tentatively, D is TRBD2 (6 bases). The ends were cut back, 5 bases at V and 2 bases at J, with 12 bases in the middle. The CDR3 length is 15 residues. Germline CDR1 reads LNHDA; CDR2 reads SQIVND (reference sequence). CDR3 nucleotides: TGTGCCAGTAGTTGGGACTCCAAAAACACCGGGGAGCTGTTTTTT. This gives the protein CASSWDSKNTGELFF.

J is TRBJ1-2 and V is TRBV5-1; 11 nucleotides agree with TRBD1. This CDR3 contains 14 residues. V trimming: 4 bases; J trimming: 8 bases; junction bases outside the gene matches: 7. Germline CDR1 reads SGHRS; CDR2 reads YFSETQ. The DNA of the CDR3 is TGCGCCAGCAGCAACGGACAGGGGGCGTACGGCTACACCTTC. Translation gives CASSNGQGAYGYTF.

The V gene is TRBV7-2, the J gene TRBJ2-2; TRBD1 matches at 11 bases. The CDR3 covers 13 residues. Germline CDR1 SGHTA, CDR2 FQGNSA. V gave up 10 bases and J gave up 7 bases; unmatched junction bases: 5. The CDR3 region has the DNA TGTGCCACCCAGGACAGGGGGCGCGGGGAGCTGTTTTTT. It codes for CATQDRGRGELFF.

The V gene is TRBV30, the J gene TRBJ2-5, with a weak D call TRBD2 (5 bases). V was pared by 2 bases and J by 5 bases, with 9 bases between. CDR1 is GTSNPN and CDR2 is SVGIG in the germline V gene (reference sequence). The CDR3 totals 12 residues. CDR3 nucleotides: TGTGCCTGGAGTAGAGGGATTGAGACCCAGTACTTC. Translating it yields CAWSRGIETQYF.

The rearrangement joins TRBV6-5 to TRBJ1-3; D call uncertain. The CDR3 has 15 amino acids. V lost 5 bases, J lost 0 bases, and 11 bases lay in between. Germline CDR1 and CDR2: MNHEY and SVGAGI. The CDR3 loop reads CASSTQTDSGNTIYF. The DNA for the CDR3 is TGTGCCAGCAGTACACAGACGGACTCTGGAAACACCATATATTTT.

This chain connects TRBV25-1 to TRBJ2-1; D gene ambiguous. The CDR3 has 14 amino acids. Germline V gene lookup returns CDR1 MGHDK and CDR2 SYGVNS. Trimming left V 1 base short and J 9 bases short, with 13 bases between. This CDR3 is CASSESPKNSEQFF. In DNA, the CDR3 is TGTGCCAGCAGTGAATCCCCCAAGAACAGTGAGCAGTTCTTC.

The chain combines TRBV14 with TRBJ1-1, with D uncertain. Germline V gene sequence: CDR1 SGHDN, CDR2 FVKESK. V was clipped by 3 bases and J by 7 bases, with 9 bases between them. This CDR3 is 12 amino acids long. The DNA of the CDR3 is TGTGCCAGCAGCCATAGGACTGGTGAAGCTTTCTTT. Translating gives CASSHRTGEAFF. Drawing the rest from reference TRBV14 and TRBJ1-1, the complete variable domain is EAGVTQFPSHSVIEKGQTVTLRCDPISGHDNLYWYRRVMGKEIKFLLHFVKESKQDESGMPNNRFLAERTGGTYSTLKVQPAELEDSGVYFCASSHRTGEAFFGQGTRLTVV.